This TCR beta chain was sequenced during a study of PD-1 blockade in classical Hodgkin lymphoma. About the study: Intravenous delivery of nivolumab at 3 mg/kg to patients occurred every 2 weeks.

Assay: immunoSEQ multiplex PCR; the TCRdb copy retains only in-frame clones and omits some. Of under 50,000 clones listed, just over 65% are singletons. A note on this clone: Its target is not known.

The CDR3 runs 15 residues. Germline values: CDR1 SGHVS, CDR2 FQNEAQ. Trimming pared 5 bases from V and 5 bases from J, leaving 19 bases between. The time point denotes: cycle 4 day 1 (C4D1), after less than 7 weeks of nivolumab. Relapses following autologous stem cell transplantation were seen in all patients, with brentuximab vedotin exposure varying. Study-level findings and limits: Relapsed/refractory patients reportedly had lower baseline diversity than newly diagnosed patients. Later analyses included only patients treated at least 1 year post-ASCT. Researchers reported that CD4+ TCR diversity, though not CD8+, rose significantly by C4D1.

The specimen was peripheral blood mononuclear cells (PBMCs), collected before the fourth cycle of nivolumab. The receptor was isolated from a human donor with classical Hodgkin lymphoma. V gene TRBV7-8 combines with J gene TRBJ2-7, with D possibly matching TRBD2 (5 bases). The CDR3 here is CASSQLEGPTNEQYF. DNA for the CDR3: TGTGCCAGCAGCCAGCTAGAGGGTCCGACCAACGAGCAGTACTTC. Based on the CDR3 plus reference TRBV7-8 and TRBJ2-7, the full variable domain is GAGVSQSPRYKVAKRGQDVALRCDPISGHVSLFWYQQALGQGPEFLTYFQNEAQLDKSGLPSDRFFAERPEGSVSTLKIQRTQQEDSAVYLCASSQLEGPTNEQYFGPGTRLTVT.